This T cell receptor beta chain is from a study of cytomegalovirus exposure and HLA in healthy donors. Trimming at V came to 2 bases and at J to 5 bases, leaving 10 bases not matched to a gene. Germline CDR1 is SEHNR and CDR2 is FQNEAQ (reference sequence). The CDR3 covers 17 residues. 60 Vbeta and 13 Jbeta primers were used in PCR. The repertoire was sequenced with immunoSEQ multiplex PCR; TCRdb's copy has only in-frame clones and lacks some. The table has roughly 110,000 clones, more than 65% seen once. The chain links TRBV7-9 to TRBJ2-1, with 9 bases that match TRBD2. The sequencing sample was made of PBMCs. This TCR was recovered from a boy between 10 and 17 years old in good health and CMV-seronegative. The CDR3, as DNA: TGTGCCAGCAGCTTAAGTCGGCCTAGCGGGACCAACAATGAGCAGTTCTTC. It encodes CASSLSRPSGTNNEQFF. Supplemented by reference TRBV7-9 and TRBJ2-1, the full variable domain reads DTGVSQNPRHKITKRGQNVTFRCDPISEHNRLYWYRQTLGQGPEFLTYFQNEAQLEKSRLLSDRFSAERPKGSFSTLEIQRTEQGDSAMYLCASSLSRPSGTNNEQFFGPGTRLTVL.